Each of the 14 T cell receptor beta chains below was sequenced from the same sample in a study of T cells in Graves' hyperthyroidism and ophthalmopathy. The source material, RNA transcripts, was used to amplify TCR beta CDR3 regions. HTBI primers were used for first-round RT-PCR of the TCR CDR3. Each CDR3 protein is one row after TCRdb ran MiXCR on the multiplex PCR reads. The sample records about 500,000 distinct CDR3 sequences, about 46% being singletons. Sequenced material: peripheral blood or thyroid tissue (not recorded which). Receptor source: an adult woman with Graves' disease, either hyperthyroidism or ophthalmopathy (not recorded which).

This clonotype has a count of ten or more. The chain recombines TRBV25-1 with TRBJ2-3; 9 bases match TRBD1. Trimming removed 7 bases from V and 2 bases from J; junction bases left unmatched: 7. The CDR3 sequence is 15 residues long. Germline V CDR1 and CDR2: MGHDK, SYGVNS. CDR3 in amino acids: CASKRTGAPTDTQYF. CDR3 sequence (DNA): TGTGCCAGCAAACGGACAGGGGCCCCCACAGATACGCAGTATTTT. Complete variable domain (other parts from reference TRBV25-1 and TRBJ2-3): EADIYQTPRYLVIGTGKKITLECSQTMGHDKMYWYQQDPGMELHLIHYSYGVNSTEKGDLSSESTVSRIRTEHFPLTLESARPSHTSQYLCASKRTGAPTDTQYFGPGTRLTVL.

The CDR3 sequence is CASSLVGGGGELFF. The CDR3 DNA reads TGTGCCAGCAGCTTAGTGGGGGGGGGCGGGGAGCTGTTTTTT. The rearrangement uses TRBV7-8 and TRBJ2-2; TRBD2 matches 7 bases. The V gene end was trimmed by 1 base and the J gene end by 7 bases; junction bases not matched to a gene: 3. Germline-derived CDR1 and CDR2 are SGHVS and FQNEAQ. The CDR3 contains 14 residues.

The chain employs TRBV29-1 and TRBJ2-7; TRBD2 matches 11 bases. V lost 4 bases to trimming and J lost 4 bases; unmatched junction nucleotides: 6. The CDR3 covers 14 residues. Germline-derived CDR1 and CDR2 are SQVTM and ANQGSEA. CDR3: CSVGLAGGSYEQYF. The CDR3 DNA sequence: TGCAGCGTTGGGCTAGCGGGAGGTAGTTACGAGCAGTACTTC.

The V gene is TRBV6-5, the J gene TRBJ1-1, with 7 bases fitting TRBD1. V trimming: 6 bases; J trimming: 10 bases; junction bases outside the gene matches: 11. Per the germline V gene, CDR1 is MNHEY and CDR2 is SVGAGI. The CDR3 contains 13 residues. CDR3 protein: CASSRGQQGRAFF. The CDR3 nucleotides are TGTGCCAGCAGCCGCGGACAACAGGGGAGAGCTTTCTTT.

The chain uses TRBV2 and TRBJ2-7, with D possibly TRBD1 on 6 matching bases. The CDR3 runs to 14 residues. Germline V gene sequence: CDR1 SNHLY, CDR2 FYNNEI. Trimming shortened V by 5 bases and J by 9 bases, and 20 bases separated the two germline ends. This CDR3 is CASSLSWTVQWQYF. CDR3 in DNA: TGTGCCAGCAGTCTATCATGGACAGTTCAATGGCAGTACTTC.

This clonotype was seen only a few times. This sequence joins TRBV12-3 or TRBV12-4 and TRBJ2-2; no clear D gene. The V and J ends lost 6 bases and 1 base respectively, with 9 bases between them. This CDR3 has 14 residues. The CDR3 sequence is CASSRNRNTGELFF. Written as DNA, the CDR3 is TGTGCCAGCAGCAGAAACAGGAACACCGGGGAGCTGTTTTTT.

This clonotype was picked up a small number of times. The rearrangement uses TRBV29-1 and TRBJ1-1; D gene ambiguous. The germline V and J ends were trimmed by 0 bases and 8 bases, with 10 bases remaining between them. There are 12 residues in the CDR3. The germline CDR1 and CDR2 sequences are SQVTM and ANQGSEA. The CDR3 region is CSVEEGSREAFF. The CDR3, as DNA: TGCAGCGTTGAAGAGGGCAGTAGGGAAGCTTTCTTT.

The chain has TRBV20-1 and TRBJ2-7; D may correspond to TRBD1 or TRBD2 (5 bases each). The CDR3 is made up of 15 amino acids. Trimming cost V 3 bases and J 1 base, with 16 bases left between them. Germline CDR1 reads DFQATT; CDR2 reads SNEGSKA (reference sequence). CDR3 region: CSASAWGISSYEQYF. As DNA, the CDR3 is TGCAGTGCTAGCGCCTGGGGGATCTCATCCTACGAGCAGTACTTC.

This sequence joins TRBV10-3 and TRBJ2-5; D ambiguous. The germline V gene encodes CDR1 ENHRY and CDR2 SYGVKD. The CDR3 runs to 16 residues. Trimming took off 4 bases at V and 1 base at J, with 16 bases between the two ends. The CDR3 bases are TGTGCCATCAGTGTTTTTGGTGAGAAAGTCCAAGAGACCCAGTACTTC. As protein: CAISVFGEKVQETQYF.

This clonotype was seen repeatedly, ten times or more. The CDR3 nucleotides are TGCAGTGCTAGAGATGTCACCATGGGCACTAACTATGGCTACACCTTC. Translation gives CSARDVTMGTNYGYTF. This rearrangement joins TRBV20-1 to TRBJ1-2; D unresolved. Per germline, CDR1 DFQATT and CDR2 SNEGSKA (reference sequence). Trimming pared 0 bases from V and 0 bases from J, leaving 14 bases between. This CDR3 region has 16 residues.

V gene TRBV7-2 combines with J gene TRBJ1-2; D unresolved. The CDR3 consists of 12 residues. Trimming pared 5 bases from V and 10 bases from J, leaving 14 bases between. Germline V gene lookup returns CDR1 SGHTA and CDR2 FQGNSA. CDR3 amino acids: CASSQDRISYTF. CDR3 in DNA: TGTGCCAGCAGCCAAGATCGAATCTCCTACACCTTC.

This clonotype was seen only a few times. V and J are TRBV3-1 and TRBJ1-1, with D perhaps matching TRBD1 (6 bases). Germline lookup yields CDR1 LGHDT and CDR2 YNNKEL (reference sequence). V gave up 2 bases and J gave up 12 bases, with 13 bases separating them. CDR3 length: 12 residues. Written as DNA, the CDR3 is TGTGCCAGCAGCCAAATACAGGGTGCGTCTTTCTTT. This gives the protein CASSQIQGASFF.

The chain uses TRBV5-6 and TRBJ2-7; no clear D gene. The CDR3 sequence is 14 residues long. Trimming cost V 0 bases and J 4 bases, with 11 bases left between them. The germline CDR1 and CDR2 sequences are SGHDT and YYEEEE. As DNA, the CDR3 is TGTGCCAGCAGCTTGGCCTATCAAGGATACGAGCAGTACTTC. It translates to CASSLAYQGYEQYF.

The rearrangement uses TRBV7-2 and TRBJ2-1, with D possibly TRBD2 on 5 matching bases. Germline values: CDR1 SGHTA, CDR2 FQGNSA. There are 12 residues in the CDR3. V dropped 2 bases and J dropped 15 bases, with 14 bases sitting between them. The CDR3 nucleotides are TGTGCCAGCAGCTTAAACGGCTGGGAGAGGTTCTTC. As protein: CASSLNGWERFF.